This T cell receptor beta chain was captured by sequencing in a study of shared clonotypes between healthy human individuals. Across the whole study: Two women and three men aged 18 to 49 made up the donors. Per donor, CD8 memory used one plate, CD8 naive used two, CD4 memory used three and CD4 naive used three.

On this clone itself: What it binds is not known.

Regarding the study as a whole: Clonotype sharing across donors was expected to vary with sequencing depth.

As originally analysed: Junction-only immunoSEQ data arrived without quality scores, meaning filtering differed. Sequenced by immunoSEQ multiplex PCR; TCRdb stores in-frame clones only, minus some. Clone size and the V and J calls come from that table; the DNA yielded D and trimming. Of over 2 million clones listed, about 95% are singletons. Trimming pared 5 bases from V and 2 bases from J, leaving 18 bases between. Looked up from germline, CDR1 is SGHAT and CDR2 is FQNNGV. The CDR3 is 16 residues long. Naive CD8 populations comprised CD45RO-negative cells positively selected for CCR7, excluding terminally differentiated effector memory CD45RA+ cells.

Sequencing was carried out using naive CD8+ T cells sorted from blood. The rearrangement uses TRBV11-2 and TRBJ2-5, with TRBD2 as a possible D gene (6 bases). This receptor was taken from a young man in good health. The CDR3: CASSQIAALGQETQYF. CDR3 in DNA: TGTGCCAGCAGCCAAATAGCGGCTTTGGGACAAGAGACCCAGTACTTC.